This passage covers 17 T cell receptor beta chains from one sample sequenced in a study of vaccination and CD4 T cells after COVID-19. Treatment meaning: roughly 11-day PBMC culture with coronavirus spike peptide pools or control peptides (ViraFEST assay). No antigen has been assigned to these receptors. With the Oncomine TCR Beta short-read assay, DNA from cultured CD4+ T cells was sequenced. TCRdb reprocessed the PCR reads via MiXCR and lists one record per CDR3 protein. The sample holds 15,000 to 20,000 distinct CDR3 sequences, approximately 55% seen once. The sequencing input was CD4+ T cells from blood, cultured in vitro. The source is a human donor who had recovered from COVID-19.

The chain uses TRBV7-2 and TRBJ2-3, with 12 bases matching TRBD1. The CDR3 extends over 18 amino acids. J gave up 5 bases and V 3 bases, and 12 bases lay outside the gene matches. Germline CDR1 is SGHTA and CDR2 is FQGNSA. CDR3 region: CASSFGGGTGGMRDTQYF. CDR3 bases: TGTGCCAGCAGCTTTGGGGGAGGGACAGGGGGCATGAGAGATACGCAGTATTTT.

This clonotype was found once. The J gene is TRBJ2-3, the V gene TRBV18; 7 bases map to TRBD1. Per the germline V gene, CDR1 is KGHSH and CDR2 is LQKENI. The CDR3 covers 15 residues. The V gene end was trimmed by 6 bases and the J gene end by 3 bases; junction bases not matched to a gene: 9. The CDR3 nucleotides read TGTGCCAGCTCCCCGCAGGGGGACCCGACAGATACGCAGTATTTT. This translates into CASSPQGDPTDTQYF.

The chain uses TRBV10-1 and TRBJ2-2; 12 nucleotides agree with TRBD2. The CDR3 consists of 17 residues. The germline gives CDR1 WNHNN, CDR2 SYGVQD (reference sequence). V shed 6 bases and J 0 bases; nucleotides not matched to a gene: 5. CDR3 DNA sequence: TGCGCCAGCAGCAAGACTAGCGGGGGATCGAACACCGGGGAGCTGTTTTTT. The encoded protein is CASSKTSGGSNTGELFF.

The rearrangement joins TRBV24-1 to TRBJ2-3, with TRBD1 matching over 7 bases. The CDR3 loop spans 14 amino acids. Germline V gene lookup returns CDR1 KGHDR and CDR2 SFDVKD. V was pared by 4 bases and J by 2 bases, with 2 bases of the junction left unmatched. The CDR3 nucleotides read TGTGCCACCAGTGAGACAGGGCCCACAGATACGCAGTATTTT. Translated: CATSETGPTDTQYF.

This clonotype was observed a few times. The rearrangement joins TRBV6-5 to TRBJ1-1; no reliable D call. V gave up 2 bases and J gave up 5 bases, with 12 bases separating them. The CDR3 is 14 residues long. Germline V CDR1 and CDR2: MNHEY, SVGAGI. CDR3: CASSYDVRETEAFF. The DNA for the CDR3 is TGTGCCAGCAGTTACGACGTAAGGGAAACTGAAGCTTTCTTT.

J is TRBJ1-5 and V is TRBV4-1; 7 bases match TRBD1. V gave up 3 bases and J gave up 6 bases; unmatched junction bases: 8. CDR1 and CDR2 (germline): MGHRA, YSYEKL. The CDR3 has 15 amino acids. The CDR3 is CASSQGDRDGQPQHF. The CDR3 DNA reads TGCGCCAGCAGCCAGGGTGACAGGGATGGTCAGCCCCAGCATTTT.

V gene TRBV27 combines with J gene TRBJ2-1, with D tentatively TRBD1 (6 bases). Germline loops: CDR1 MNHEY, CDR2 SMNVEV (reference sequence). The CDR3 is 13 amino acids. Trimming removed 8 bases from V and 3 bases from J, with 11 bases in between. CDR3 amino acids: CASRLDSYNEQFF. CDR3 bases: TGTGCCAGCCGCCTGGACAGCTACAATGAGCAGTTCTTC.

The sample holds one count of this clonotype. The rearrangement joins TRBV14 to TRBJ1-1; no clear D gene. Trimming cost V 5 bases and J 1 base, with 8 bases left between them. The CDR3 runs 13 residues. CDR1 is SGHDN, CDR2 FVKESK, per germline. CDR3 DNA sequence: TGTGCCAGCAGCTTCGACAAGAACACTGAAGCTTTCTTT. Translation gives CASSFDKNTEAFF.

The chain has TRBV15 and TRBJ2-7; D perhaps matches TRBD1 (5 bases). The germline gives CDR1 LNHNV, CDR2 YYDKDF (reference sequence). This CDR3 has 13 amino acids. V shed 8 bases and J shed 0 bases, with 11 bases lying between them. The CDR3 loop is CATGDRSSYEQYF. CDR3 DNA sequence: TGTGCCACCGGAGACAGAAGCTCCTACGAGCAGTACTTC. Complete variable domain (other parts from reference TRBV15 and TRBJ2-7): DAMVIQNPRYQVTQFGKPVTLSCSQTLNHNVMYWYQQKSSQAPKLLFHYYDKDFNNEADTPDNFQSRRPNTSFCFLDIRSPGLGDTAMYLCATGDRSSYEQYFGPGTRLTVT.

The V and J genes are TRBV2 and TRBJ2-3; 10 nucleotides align to TRBD2. Per the germline V gene, CDR1 is SNHLY and CDR2 is FYNNEI. J lost 8 bases, V lost 1 base, and 9 bases had no gene match. The CDR3 covers 16 residues. In nucleotides, the CDR3 is TGTGCCAGCAGTGAAGGGGCTAGCGGGAGAGTAGGTACGCAGTATTTT. It yields the protein CASSEGASGRVGTQYF.

CDR3 coding DNA: TGTGCCAGCACAAGGGGCGAGGGTGCGACCCAGTACTTC. Protein: CASTRGEGATQYF. The gene calls are TRBV2 and TRBJ2-5; TRBD1 or TRBD2 may be the D gene (5 bases each). Germline values: CDR1 SNHLY, CDR2 FYNNEI. The CDR3 has 13 amino acids. V was pared by 7 bases and J by 7 bases, with 16 bases between.

This chain links TRBV19 with TRBJ2-7; 10 bases are shared with TRBD2. Trimming at V came to 3 bases and at J to 2 bases, leaving 7 bases not matched to a gene. The CDR3 totals 16 residues. Looked up from germline, CDR1 is LNHDA and CDR2 is SQIVND (reference sequence). In nucleotides, the CDR3 is TGTGCCAGTAGTATGCTAGCGGGAGAAAGGCCCTACGAGCAGTACTTC. Translating it yields CASSMLAGERPYEQYF.

This clonotype showed up just once. The V and J genes are TRBV27 and TRBJ2-7, with 11 bases that match TRBD2. V gave up 7 bases and J gave up 6 bases; unmatched junction bases: 8. CDR1 is MNHEY and CDR2 is SMNVEV in the germline V gene (reference sequence). The CDR3 runs 14 residues. In nucleotides, the CDR3 is TGTGCCAGCAAAGCACTAGCGGGAGTTCCCGAGCAGTACTTC. It is translated as CASKALAGVPEQYF.

The chain joins TRBV20-1 to TRBJ2-1; D call uncertain. CDR3 length: 14 amino acids. Germline CDR1 is DFQATT and CDR2 is SNEGSKA (reference sequence). Trimming left V 6 bases short and J 4 bases short, with 16 bases between. CDR3 bases: TGCAGTGCGGTACTCGCAGCCATTTACAATGAGCAGTTCTTC. As protein: CSAVLAAIYNEQFF.

In this sample, this clonotype turned up a few times. CDR3 sequence reads: CASRTLGGLDSPLHF. As DNA, the CDR3 is TGTGCCAGCCGAACGTTGGGGGGACTGGATTCACCCCTCCACTTT. V is TRBV6-4 and J is TRBJ1-6; weak D call: TRBD1 (5 bases). Looked up from germline, CDR1 is MRHNA and CDR2 is SNTAGT. The CDR3 consists of 15 residues. Trimming took off 8 bases at V and 8 bases at J, with 19 bases between the two ends.

The J gene is TRBJ2-1, the V gene TRBV28; 9 nucleotides agree with TRBD1. The germline CDR1 and CDR2 sequences are MDHEN and SYDVKM. The trim removed 4 bases at V and 0 bases at J, leaving 7 bases unmatched. The CDR3 runs 17 residues. This chain's CDR3 is CASSSPGQGSSYNEQFF. The CDR3 region has the DNA TGTGCCAGCAGTTCCCCGGGACAGGGAAGCTCCTACAATGAGCAGTTCTTC. Together with reference TRBV28 and TRBJ2-1, the CDR3 gives the full variable domain: DVKVTQSSRYLVKRTGEKVFLECVQDMDHENMFWYRQDPGLGLRLIYFSYDVKMKEKGDIPEGYSVSREKKERFSLILESASTNQTSMYLCASSSPGQGSSYNEQFFGPGTRLTVL.

The chain links TRBV6-1 to TRBJ1-4; 7 positions agree with TRBD1. The V segment lost 7 bases and the J segment 7 bases; nucleotides outside the gene matches: 12. Per germline, CDR1 MNHNS and CDR2 SASEGT. The CDR3 contains 15 residues. CDR3 protein: CASTQYRGNGEKLFF. Written as DNA, the CDR3 is TGTGCCAGCACCCAATACAGGGGAAATGGTGAAAAACTGTTTTTT.